This T cell receptor (beta chain) was found in a study of cytomegalovirus exposure and HLA in healthy donors. Unrecorded immune exposure was likely among donors, who were nominally healthy when sampled. As concerns this clone: The antigen is unknown.

Trimming removed 4 bases from V and 0 bases from J, with 17 bases in between. There are 16 residues in the CDR3. In germline, CDR1 is SGHRS, CDR2 YFSETQ. In the PCR, 60 Vbeta and 13 Jbeta primers were used. TCRdb's table, derived via immunoSEQ multiplex PCR, lists solely in-frame clones and lacks some. The sample has over 70,000 clones, 80% seen once. Study conclusions and caveats: Presence/absence results assume similar sequencing depth per donor, which may not hold. An observed cluster of highly shared sequence variants was recorded as a likely sequencing artifact. The study flagged around 150 TCR beta chains as cytomegalovirus-associated.

Sequenced sample: PBMCs. This TCR derives from a man aged 45-60 years in good health and CMV-seropositive. J is TRBJ2-7 and V is TRBV5-1; D perhaps matches TRBD1 (6 bases). The DNA for the CDR3 is TGCGCCAGCAGCAAGGAAGCCGGGACAATCTCCTACGAGCAGTACTTC. Translated, it gives CASSKEAGTISYEQYF.